Shown below are 29 T cell receptor beta chains from a single sample sequenced in a study of blood T cells in healthy people across ages. The second PCR ran roughly 6 to 11 cycles with a sample-barcoded 5' primer and J-beta primers. TCRdb reprocessed the 5' RACE reads with MiXCR, giving one entry per CDR3 protein. This repertoire shows 1.5 million to 2 million distinct CDR3 sequences, about 49% found once; its top ten account for 2.1%. Source material: blood. All receptors derive from a woman in her thirties or forties in good health.

The chain carries TRBV11-2 and TRBJ1-1; D not certain. The CDR3 length is 14 residues. V was shortened by 0 bases and J by 3 bases, with 8 bases between the two germline ends. Germline V gene lookup returns CDR1 SGHAT and CDR2 FQNNGV. The CDR3 region is CASSLDRPDTEAFF. The CDR3 DNA follows: TGTGCCAGCAGCTTAGACCGACCCGACACTGAAGCTTTCTTT.

This clonotype appeared a few times. The chain has TRBV7-2 and TRBJ2-7; D may be TRBD2 (6 bases). Germline V lookup: CDR1 SGHTA, CDR2 FQGNSA. The CDR3 covers 16 residues. V lost 1 base and J 1 base, leaving 14 bases between the germline ends. This CDR3 is CASSLGGKSGSYEQYF. The CDR3 coding sequence is TGTGCCAGCAGCTTAGGGGGTAAGAGCGGGTCCTACGAGCAGTACTTC.

This chain links TRBV10-2 with TRBJ2-1; no clear D gene. Trimming removed 2 bases at V and 5 bases at J, with 10 bases between. Looked up from germline, CDR1 is WSHSY and CDR2 is SAAADI. The CDR3 loop spans 14 amino acids. CDR3 in amino acids: CASSEPETNNEQFF. CDR3 DNA sequence: TGCGCCAGCAGTGAGCCGGAGACAAACAATGAGCAGTTCTTC.

This clonotype was counted a few times. The CDR3 DNA is TGCAGCGGCGCGAACTCTTTGGAGACCCAGTACTTC. Residues: CSGANSLETQYF. The chain joins TRBV29-1 to TRBJ2-5; D unclear. CDR3 length equals 12 residues. V lost 7 bases to trimming and J lost 5 bases, with 14 bases between them. CDR1 is SQVTM and CDR2 is ANQGSEA in the germline V gene.

The chain uses TRBV7-9 and TRBJ2-3; tentative D call: TRBD2 (5 bases). The germline gives CDR1 SEHNR, CDR2 FQNEAQ (reference sequence). V dropped 5 bases and J dropped 2 bases, with 14 bases sitting between them. CDR3 length: 15 amino acids. This CDR3 is CASSRERSLTDTQYF. The CDR3 DNA is TGTGCCAGCAGCCGAGAGCGGTCCCTCACAGATACGCAGTATTTT.

The chain combines TRBV6-5 with TRBJ2-5; the match to TRBD2 covers 8 bases. Germline-derived CDR1 and CDR2 are MNHEY and SVGAGI. The CDR3 totals 14 residues. The ends lost 6 bases at V and 4 bases at J; junction bases unmatched: 7. The CDR3 here is CASSRTSFGETQYF. DNA for the CDR3: TGTGCCAGCAGCCGGACTAGCTTTGGAGAGACCCAGTACTTC.

There are a few counts of this clonotype. The rearrangement uses TRBV4-2 and TRBJ1-2; D remains unclear. Germline values: CDR1 LGHNA, CDR2 YNFKEQ. The CDR3 is made up of 15 amino acids. The V end lost 0 bases, the J end lost 1 base, and 9 bases lay between the germline ends. CDR3 bases: TGTGCCAGCAGCCAAGACCTACAGAATAACTATGGCTACACCTTC. The encoded protein is CASSQDLQNNYGYTF.

V gene TRBV7-2 combines with J gene TRBJ2-4, with 7 bases aligning to TRBD1. The CDR3 is 14 amino acids. From germline, CDR1 is SGHTA and CDR2 FQGNSA. J was trimmed by 8 bases and V by 5 bases; bases with no gene match: 9. The CDR3 loop is CASSPTDRLDIQYF. CDR3 coding DNA: TGTGCCAGCAGCCCGACGGACAGGTTGGACATTCAGTACTTC.

The V and J genes are TRBV5-1 and TRBJ2-1; 13 bases line up with TRBD2. Per germline, CDR1 SGHRS and CDR2 YFSETQ. Unmatched junction bases numbered 4, after V lost 0 bases and J lost 10 bases. This CDR3 has 15 amino acids. The CDR3 here is CASSLAGTSGAEQFF. In DNA, the CDR3 is TGCGCCAGCAGCTTGGCCGGGACTAGCGGGGCCGAGCAGTTCTTC.

The gene calls are TRBV7-9 and TRBJ2-7, with 8 bases identical to TRBD2. J gave up 2 bases and V 8 bases, and 5 bases lay outside the gene matches. This CDR3 is 13 amino acids long. From germline, CDR1 is SEHNR and CDR2 FQNEAQ (reference sequence). CDR3 in DNA: TGTGCCAGCCGGGGGGGGAGCCCCTACGAGCAGTACTTC. Its protein product is CASRGGSPYEQYF.

V is TRBV12-3 or TRBV12-4 and J is TRBJ1-1; 7 positions agree with TRBD1. V was pared by 6 bases and J by 2 bases, with 6 bases of the junction left unmatched. The CDR3 runs to 14 residues. CDR3 bases: TGTGCCAGCAGGGGACGACAGGGTAACACTGAAGCTTTCTTT. It translates to CASRGRQGNTEAFF.

V gene TRBV5-8 combines with J gene TRBJ2-3; D ambiguous. The CDR3 totals 15 residues. Germline V gene lookup returns CDR1 SGHTS and CDR2 YDEGEE. V was clipped by 3 bases and J by 6 bases, with 17 bases between them. CDR3 nucleotides: TGTGCCAGCAGCTCGCGGTTTTATCAGTCCGATACGCAGTATTTT. Its protein is CASSSRFYQSDTQYF. The whole variable domain, filled in from reference TRBV5-8 and TRBJ2-3, reads EAGVTQSPTHLIKTRGQQATLRCSPISGHTSVYWYQQALGLGLQFLLWYDEGEERNRGNFPPRFSGRQFPNYSSELNVNALELEDSALYLCASSSRFYQSDTQYFGPGTRLTVL.

In its sample, this clonotype was seen a few times. The rearrangement uses TRBV20-1 and TRBJ2-5; D perhaps matches TRBD2 (6 bases). The CDR3 spans 15 residues. V gave up 6 bases and J gave up 5 bases, with 22 bases separating them. The V gene's germline CDR1 is DFQATT and CDR2 SNEGSKA (reference sequence). The chain's CDR3 is CSAILARVGTETQYF. As DNA, the CDR3 is TGCAGTGCCATTCTAGCGCGGGTGGGGACGGAGACCCAGTACTTC.

This chain joins TRBV28 and TRBJ2-5; D is possibly TRBD1 (6 bases). The CDR3 is 16 residues long. Trimming removed 6 bases from V and 0 bases from J, with 17 bases in between. Germline V gene lookup returns CDR1 MDHEN and CDR2 SYDVKM. The CDR3 sequence: CASSTKDSMYQETQYF. CDR3 bases: TGTGCCAGCAGCACGAAGGACAGCATGTACCAAGAGACCCAGTACTTC. The full variable domain, in which reference TRBV28 and TRBJ2-5 provide the parts outside the CDR3, is DVKVTQSSRYLVKRTGEKVFLECVQDMDHENMFWYRQDPGLGLRLIYFSYDVKMKEKGDIPEGYSVSREKKERFSLILESASTNQTSMYLCASSTKDSMYQETQYFGPGTRLLVL.

This clonotype came up a few times. The J gene is TRBJ2-3, the V gene TRBV6-1; TRBD2 matches at 15 bases. From germline, CDR1 is MNHNS and CDR2 SASEGT. This CDR3 spans 18 amino acids. After removal of 2 bases from V and 6 bases from J, the junction contained 9 bases not matched to a gene. The CDR3 is CASSETRTSGGALDTQYF. Written as DNA, the CDR3 is TGTGCCAGCAGTGAAACAAGGACTAGCGGGGGGGCTTTGGATACGCAGTATTTT.

The chain combines TRBV5-5 with TRBJ2-1; D unresolved. Germline CDR1 is SGHKS and CDR2 is YYEKEE (reference sequence). The germline V and J ends were trimmed by 6 bases and 4 bases, with 11 bases remaining between them. The CDR3 is 13 amino acids. The CDR3: CASITLDYNEQFF. CDR3 DNA sequence: TGTGCCAGCATAACCCTAGATTACAATGAGCAGTTCTTC.

The J gene is TRBJ1-5, the V gene TRBV10-3; tentatively, D is TRBD1 (6 bases). Germline lookup yields CDR1 ENHRY and CDR2 SYGVKD. Deletions cut 4 bases from V and 1 base from J, with 8 bases between. The CDR3 is 14 residues long. The CDR3 here is CAISGDMSNQPQHF. Written as DNA, the CDR3 is TGTGCCATCAGTGGGGACATGAGCAATCAGCCCCAGCATTTT.

There are a few counts of this clonotype. The J gene is TRBJ2-1, the V gene TRBV4-2, with 11 bases fitting TRBD2. The ends lost 1 base at V and 9 bases at J; junction bases unmatched: 5. The CDR3 is 15 residues long. Germline CDR1 LGHNA, CDR2 YNFKEQ. CDR3 sequence reads: CASSQASGGSGEQFF. The CDR3 DNA is TGTGCCAGCAGCCAAGCTAGCGGGGGGAGCGGTGAGCAGTTCTTC.

As DNA, the CDR3 is TGTGCCAGCAGCTCGGGACTAGTAGGACAAGAGACCCAGTACTTC. Amino acid sequence: CASSSGLVGQETQYF. The chain recombines TRBV11-3 with TRBJ2-5; 8 nucleotides align to TRBD2. Losses at the gene ends were 4 bases for V and 2 bases for J; bases not matched to a gene: 6. The germline CDR1 and CDR2 sequences are SGHNT and YENEEA. The length of the CDR3 is 15 residues.

This sequence joins TRBV29-1 and TRBJ2-6; TRBD1 matches 9 bases. The CDR3 is made up of 17 amino acids. J lost 1 base, V lost 7 bases, and 11 bases had no gene match. Germline CDR1 is SQVTM and CDR2 is ANQGSEA. Written as DNA, the CDR3 is TGCAGCGCCGGACAACAGGGGGCGACATCTGGGGCCAACGTCCTGACTTTC. Its protein is CSAGQQGATSGANVLTF.

This chain joins TRBV6-4 and TRBJ2-3, with 10 nucleotides matching TRBD2. The CDR3 covers 15 residues. CDR1 MRHNA and CDR2 SNTAGT come from the germline V gene. V lost 6 bases, J lost 7 bases, and 10 bases stayed unmatched. CDR3: CASSSLAGALYTQYF. As DNA, the CDR3 is TGTGCCAGCAGCTCCCTAGCGGGAGCCTTATATACGCAGTATTTT.

V and J are TRBV20-1 and TRBJ2-1; 8 nucleotides agree with TRBD2. The J call may not be correct, given that the DNA end is closer to TRBJ2-7. Germline V CDR1 and CDR2: DFQATT, SNEGSKA (reference sequence). This CDR3 has 14 residues. The CDR3, as DNA: TGCAGTGCTATAGCGGGGAACTCCTACAATGAGCAGTACTTC. Protein: CSAIAGNSYNEQYF.

This clonotype was counted a few times. V and J are TRBV7-2 and TRBJ2-1, with unresolved D. V was pared by 1 base and J by 8 bases, with 6 bases between. This CDR3 spans 12 amino acids. Germline V gives CDR1 SGHTA, CDR2 FQGNSA. CDR3 in DNA: TGTGCCAGCAGCTTAGAATTGGATGAGCAGTTCTTC. This encodes CASSLELDEQFF.

This rearrangement joins TRBV29-1 to TRBJ1-1, with D unclear. Germline CDR1 is SQVTM and CDR2 is ANQGSEA. V lost 7 bases and J lost 2, with 11 bases in between. This CDR3 spans 12 amino acids. DNA for the CDR3: TGCAGCGCATGGAATTCTAACACTGAAGCTTTCTTT. As protein: CSAWNSNTEAFF.

V usage is TRBV6-2 or TRBV6-3 and J usage is TRBJ2-1, with D unresolved. This CDR3 spans 12 amino acids. V lost 10 bases and J 8 bases, leaving 15 bases between the germline ends. Germline CDR1 MNHEY, CDR2 SVGEGT. The CDR3 loop reads CATTDFTDEQFF. The CDR3 DNA sequence: TGTGCCACCACGGATTTTACGGATGAGCAGTTCTTC.

Regarding this clonotype: One end of the junction varies from germline; a read error may be responsible. The V gene is TRBV2, the J gene TRBJ2-1; no clear D gene. The CDR3 contains 11 residues. CDR1 and CDR2 (germline): SNHLY, FYNNEI. The CDR3 DNA reads as TGTGCCAGCAGGGAAGCATCGGAGCAGTTCTTC. Its translation is CASREASEQFF.

J is TRBJ2-7 and V is TRBV7-2; D is uncertain. Germline V CDR1 and CDR2: SGHTA, FQGNSA. The CDR3 has 12 residues. V dropped 5 bases and J dropped 10 bases, with 15 bases sitting between them. DNA of the CDR3: TGTGCCAGCAGCCTCCGCAGCGAGTCCCAGTACTTC. Its protein is CASSLRSESQYF.

Only a few counts were recorded for this clonotype. This sequence joins TRBV20-1 and TRBJ2-3; D may match TRBD1 or TRBD2 (5 bases each). Trimming cost V 3 bases and J 9 bases, with 13 bases left between them. The length of the CDR3 is 12 residues. Germline V CDR1 and CDR2: DFQATT, SNEGSKA (reference sequence). The CDR3 nucleotides read TGCAGTGCTAGCGTCCGGGACCTCACGCAGTATTTT. Translation gives CSASVRDLTQYF.

V gene TRBV6-5 combines with J gene TRBJ2-3, with a tentative D call TRBD1 (6 bases). The germline V gene has CDR1 MNHEY and CDR2 SVGAGI. Trimming cost V 6 bases and J 1 base, with 17 bases left between them. This CDR3 has 16 amino acids. The CDR3 region has the DNA TGTGCCAGCAGCCGCCCAGGGGTAGGGGGCACAGATACGCAGTATTTT. Amino acid sequence: CASSRPGVGGTDTQYF.